These 27 T cell receptor beta chains share one sample of origin, sequenced in a study of cytomegalovirus exposure and HLA in healthy donors. The PCR ran on 60 Vbeta and 13 Jbeta primers. The assay was immunoSEQ multiplex PCR, and TCRdb's table has in-frame clones only and misses some. The table includes approximately 90,000 clones, about 74% detected once. Source material: PBMCs. These receptors originate from a young man in good health and CMV-seronegative.

The chain has TRBV19 and TRBJ1-5, with no clear D. The CDR3 has 13 residues. The germline V gene has CDR1 LNHDA and CDR2 SQIVND (reference sequence). V was trimmed by 3 bases and J by 4 bases, leaving 7 bases between them. For the CDR3, the DNA is TGTGCCAGTAGTATTGGCAGGAATCAGCCCCAGCATTTT. Translated, it gives CASSIGRNQPQHF.

The rearrangement uses TRBV27 and TRBJ1-5; D remains ambiguous. Between the trimmed V and J ends, which lost 4 bases and 8 bases, there was a span of 9 bases. Germline V gene lookup returns CDR1 MNHEY and CDR2 SMNVEV (reference sequence). The CDR3 has 12 residues. Here the CDR3 reads CASSSPGEPQHF. CDR3 DNA: TGTGCCAGCAGTTCCCCCGGGGAGCCCCAGCATTTT.

The rearrangement uses TRBV7-2 and TRBJ2-7, with 9 bases aligning to TRBD2. The germline V gene has CDR1 SGHTA and CDR2 FQGNSA. The CDR3 is 14 residues long. Germline trimming cut 5 bases from V and 1 base from J; bases unmatched to any gene: 3. The CDR3 DNA reads TGTGCCAGCAGCACGACTAGCGGATCCTACGAGCAGTACTTC. Its protein is CASSTTSGSYEQYF.

V usage is TRBV19 and J usage is TRBJ2-5; 14 nucleotides match TRBD2. The CDR3 is 16 residues long. The trim removed 5 bases at V and 5 bases at J, leaving 7 bases unmatched. From germline, CDR1 is LNHDA and CDR2 SQIVND (reference sequence). CDR3 bases: TGTGCCAGTAGTTGGACTAGCGGGGGGCCCGGGGAGACCCAGTACTTC. Amino acids: CASSWTSGGPGETQYF.

V gene TRBV4-2 combines with J gene TRBJ2-2; a weak D match, TRBD1 (7 bases). The V gene lost 3 bases and the J gene lost 2 bases, with 16 bases spanning the gap. This CDR3 comprises 17 residues. The germline gives CDR1 LGHNA, CDR2 YNFKEQ. In DNA, the CDR3 is TGTGCCAGCAGCCACCCGTCAGGGGGAGGCAACACCGGGGAGCTGTTTTTT. As protein: CASSHPSGGGNTGELFF.

This chain links TRBV19 with TRBJ2-2; tentatively, D is TRBD1 (7 bases). Germline V lookup: CDR1 LNHDA, CDR2 SQIVND (reference sequence). Trimming removed 5 bases from V and 4 bases from J, with 8 bases in between. The CDR3 loop spans 13 amino acids. CDR3 DNA sequence: TGTGCCAGTAGTCAGGGGGGCACCGGGGAGCTGTTTTTT. Amino acids: CASSQGGTGELFF.

This rearrangement joins TRBV7-9 to TRBJ1-6, with 9 bases fitting TRBD1. J was trimmed by 7 bases and V by 6 bases; bases with no gene match: 10. CDR1 and CDR2 (germline): SEHNR, FQNEAQ (reference sequence). This CDR3 region has 16 residues. DNA of the CDR3: TGTGCCAGCAGTCCGGGATGGGGGACAGGGAATTCACCCCTCCACTTT. Amino acids: CASSPGWGTGNSPLHF.

The V gene is TRBV11-2, the J gene TRBJ2-3, with TRBD1 identical over 9 bases. The CDR3 has 15 residues. Trimming took 4 bases from V and 3 from J; bases not matched to a gene: 5. Germline values: CDR1 SGHAT, CDR2 FQNNGV. CDR3 loop: CASSWDREETDTQYF. DNA of the CDR3: TGTGCCAGCAGCTGGGACAGGGAGGAAACAGATACGCAGTATTTT.

The chain employs TRBV7-9 and TRBJ2-7; 8 positions match TRBD2. Germline CDR1 and CDR2: SEHNR and FQNEAQ (reference sequence). This CDR3 is built from 16 residues. The ends lost 1 base at V and 0 bases at J; junction bases unmatched: 5. The CDR3 reads CASSLVSGTSSYEQYF. The CDR3 nucleotides read TGTGCCAGCAGCTTAGTTTCCGGGACTAGCTCCTACGAGCAGTACTTC.

The V call is TRBV5-1, the J call TRBJ1-1, with D perhaps matching TRBD1 (5 bases). The germline V and J ends were trimmed by 6 bases and 0 bases, with 15 bases remaining between them. The length of the CDR3 is 15 residues. In germline, CDR1 is SGHRS, CDR2 YFSETQ. The CDR3 here is CASTDIGGVNTEAFF. The CDR3 DNA is TGCGCCAGCACCGATATCGGGGGGGTGAACACTGAAGCTTTCTTT. Full variable domain (outside the CDR3, taken from reference TRBV5-1 and TRBJ1-1): KAGVTQTPRYLIKTRGQQVTLSCSPISGHRSVSWYQQTPGQGLQFLFEYFSETQRNKGNFPGRFSGRQFSNSRSEMNVSTLELGDSALYLCASTDIGGVNTEAFFGQGTRLTVV.

The CDR3 nucleotides are TGTGCCAGCAGCGAAACTCAGGGTGTGGATCTGAAGCCCCAGCATTTT. Translating gives CASSETQGVDLKPQHF. V usage is TRBV21-1 and J usage is TRBJ1-5; the table's D call of TRBD1 was not tested on the DNA. TRBV21-1 is a known pseudogene. The CDR3 has 16 residues.

This chain joins TRBV28 and TRBJ2-3, with D perhaps matching TRBD1 (5 bases). The CDR3 runs to 15 residues. Germline V gene lookup returns CDR1 MDHEN and CDR2 SYDVKM. V was pared by 6 bases and J by 1 base, with 14 bases between. The CDR3 DNA reads TGTGCCAGCAGCCCCTCGACAGCCCGCACAGATACGCAGTATTTT. Amino acids: CASSPSTARTDTQYF.

This chain uses TRBV29-1 with TRBJ1-2; 10 nucleotides align to TRBD1. The CDR3 length is 14 residues. J was trimmed by 3 bases and V by 7 bases; bases with no gene match: 8. Germline V gene data show CDR1 as SQVTM and CDR2 as ANQGSEA. The CDR3 region is CSAAPGTGDYGYTF. The CDR3 DNA reads TGCAGCGCCGCCCCCGGGACAGGGGACTATGGCTACACCTTC.

This CDR3 is CSVESVQTYEQYF. The CDR3, as DNA: TGCAGCGTTGAATCGGTACAGACCTACGAGCAGTACTTC. This chain joins TRBV29-1 and TRBJ2-7, with D unclear. The CDR3 runs 13 residues. CDR1 and CDR2 from the germline V gene are SQVTM and ANQGSEA. Trimming took 2 bases from V and 2 from J, leaving 10 bases between them.

Only a few counts were recorded for this clone. The chain is built from TRBV7-9 and TRBJ2-7, with TRBD2 as a possible D gene (7 bases). The CDR3 has 13 residues. Trimming pared 5 bases from V and 6 bases from J, leaving 14 bases between. From germline, CDR1 is SEHNR and CDR2 FQNEAQ (reference sequence). DNA for the CDR3: TGTGCCAGCAGCCGAGGGGGGGGGCGCGAGCAGTACTTC. This codes for CASSRGGGREQYF. Looking up the rest from reference TRBV7-9 and TRBJ2-7 gives the full variable domain: DTGVSQNPRHKITKRGQNVTFRCDPISEHNRLYWYRQTLGQGPEFLTYFQNEAQLEKSRLLSDRFSAERPKGSFSTLEIQRTEQGDSAMYLCASSRGGGREQYFGPGTRLTVT.

V and J are TRBV25-1 and TRBJ1-4, with D maybe TRBD1 (6 bases). The length of the CDR3 is 14 residues. The V end lost 0 bases, the J end lost 6 bases, and 8 bases lay between the germline ends. From germline, CDR1 is MGHDK and CDR2 SYGVNS. CDR3 loop: CASSEYKGDEKLFF. The CDR3 DNA reads TGTGCCAGCAGTGAATATAAGGGGGATGAAAAACTGTTTTTT.

This chain links TRBV30 with TRBJ1-1; 8 positions match TRBD1. The CDR3 extends over 13 amino acids. CDR1 GTSNPN and CDR2 SVGIG come from the germline V gene (reference sequence). V was clipped by 1 base and J by 5 bases; unmatched bases: 3. The CDR3 protein is CAWSEDRATEAFF. The DNA of the CDR3 is TGTGCCTGGAGTGAGGACAGGGCTACTGAAGCTTTCTTT.

DNA of the CDR3: TGTGCCAGCAGCACCGACAGGTCCGGCGAGCAGTACTTC. Encoded protein: CASSTDRSGEQYF. V gene TRBV7-7 combines with J gene TRBJ2-7; possibly TRBD1 for D (6 bases). Germline V gene lookup returns CDR1 SSHAT and CDR2 FNYEAQ (reference sequence). This CDR3 comprises 13 residues. V dropped 5 bases and J dropped 6 bases, with 14 bases sitting between them.

The J gene is TRBJ2-7, the V gene TRBV6-5; 7 bases are a match to TRBD2. V shed 9 bases and J 2 bases; nucleotides not matched to a gene: 4. The CDR3 spans 12 residues. The germline V gene has CDR1 MNHEY and CDR2 SVGAGI. The DNA of the CDR3 is TGTGCCAGTACCGGGACTACCTACGAGCAGTACTTC. It specifies CASTGTTYEQYF.

CDR3 coding DNA: TGTGCCAGCAGCCCGAGGGCTAGTCTGACGGAGACCCAGTACTTC. This codes for CASSPRASLTETQYF. This rearrangement joins TRBV7-8 to TRBJ2-5; maybe TRBD2 (5 bases). Germline values: CDR1 SGHVS, CDR2 FQNEAQ. The ends were cut back, 5 bases at V and 5 bases at J, with 18 bases in the middle. CDR3 size: 15 residues.

The rearrangement links TRBV6-5 to TRBJ2-3; 11 positions agree with TRBD2. The CDR3 consists of 14 residues. V was clipped by 6 bases and J by 5 bases; unmatched bases: 4. Germline V gene lookup returns CDR1 MNHEY and CDR2 SVGAGI. The CDR3 here is CASSKTSGKDTQYF. The DNA of the CDR3 is TGTGCCAGCAGCAAGACTAGCGGGAAAGATACGCAGTATTTT.

CDR3: CASSLGTGNTEAFF. The CDR3 DNA is TGTGCCAGCAGCCTGGGGACAGGGAACACTGAAGCTTTCTTT. The V and J genes are TRBV11-2 and TRBJ1-1; 8 positions match TRBD1. CDR1 and CDR2 (germline): SGHAT, FQNNGV. Trimming took 5 bases from V and 1 from J; bases not matched to a gene: 3. The CDR3 contains 14 residues.

J is TRBJ1-2 and V is TRBV7-2; maybe TRBD1 (6 bases). In germline, CDR1 is SGHTA, CDR2 FQGNSA. V was pared by 6 bases and J by 3 bases, with 17 bases between. The CDR3 has 15 residues. Written as DNA, the CDR3 is TGTGCCAGCAGTCCTACAGGGAGCCTTCACTATGGCTACACCTTC. Translated: CASSPTGSLHYGYTF.

The rearrangement uses TRBV10-1 and TRBJ2-3, with TRBD2 as a possible D gene (7 bases). Trimming cost V 6 bases and J 4 bases, with 14 bases left between them. Germline V gives CDR1 WNHNN, CDR2 SYGVQD (reference sequence). This CDR3 is 14 amino acids long. CDR3 DNA: TGCGCCAGCAGAAAGGGGGGGGATGCAGATACGCAGTATTTT. Translation gives CASRKGGDADTQYF.

The chain carries TRBV4-3 and TRBJ2-1; TRBD2 agrees at 11 bases. V lost 0 bases to trimming and J lost 5 bases; unmatched junction nucleotides: 6. Germline lookup yields CDR1 LGHNA and CDR2 YSLEER. The CDR3 totals 17 residues. The CDR3 sequence: CASSQDIAGGINNEQFF. The DNA for the CDR3 is TGCGCCAGCAGCCAAGATATAGCGGGGGGGATAAACAATGAGCAGTTCTTC.

The chain couples TRBV5-1 to TRBJ2-5, with TRBD1 matching over 10 bases. Germline V lookup: CDR1 SGHRS, CDR2 YFSETQ. This CDR3 is 14 amino acids long. V gave up 3 bases and J gave up 5 bases; unmatched junction bases: 4. CDR3 loop: CASSSGTGAETQYF. CDR3 sequence (DNA): TGCGCCAGCAGCTCCGGGACAGGGGCCGAGACCCAGTACTTC.

This clone has a handful of counts. The J gene is TRBJ1-4, the V gene TRBV18; D might be TRBD1 (6 bases). The CDR3 consists of 14 residues. CDR1 KGHSH and CDR2 LQKENI come from the germline V gene. Trimming cost V 2 bases and J 6 bases, with 10 bases left between them. The CDR3 loop reads CASSPAAGDEKLFF. The CDR3 coding sequence is TGTGCCAGCTCACCAGCGGCAGGGGATGAAAAACTGTTTTTT.